Listed below are T cell receptor beta chains from one sample, sequenced in a study of blood T cell repertoires in COVID-19. Sequencing used immunoSEQ multiplex PCR; TCRdb keeps in-frame clones, though not all of them. The sample yields 150,000 to 250,000 clones, about 80% seen once. Sequenced input: peripheral blood. All receptors come from a human donor with acute or convalescent COVID-19. The donor label of this sample is uncertain. The CDR3 runs from the conserved cysteine through the conserved F or W. D genes are given only for firm matches. Clone size is not always given. Where it is, it says once, few, many or a class for expanded clones.

CDR3 protein	CDR3 DNA	clone size	V gene	J gene	D gene
CASSVFTEAFF	TGTGCCAGTTCAGTTTTCACTGAAGCTTTCTTT	NA	TRBV19	TRBJ1-1	NA
CASSQVGSGREEFF	TGTGCCAGCAGCCAAGTCGGAAGCGGGAGGGAGGAGTTCTTC	NA	TRBV3-1/TRBV3-2	TRBJ2-1	TRBD2
CASSSLGSRDYEQYF	TGTGCCAGCAGTTCCCTAGGGAGCCGGGACTACGAGCAGTACTTC	many	TRBV27	TRBJ2-7	NA
CASSPTGGWTEAFF	TGTGCCAGCTCACCAACAGGGGGCTGGACTGAAGCTTTCTTT	NA	TRBV18	TRBJ1-1	TRBD1
CAISGTGNLQHF	TGTGCCATCAGTGGGACAGGGAATCTCCAGCATTTT	NA	TRBV10-3	TRBJ1-5	TRBD1
CASSNPGTSKGNEQFF	TGCGCCAGCAGCAACCCCGGGACTAGCAAGGGCAATGAGCAGTTCTTC	once	TRBV4-1	TRBJ2-1	TRBD2
CARSSLPNQGTSYEGYTF	TGTGCCAGAAGCTCCCTTCCCAACCAGGGAACAAGCTATGAGGGCTACACCTTC	NA	TRBV5-3	TRBJ1-2	NA
CASSYSWRQGYTF	TGTGCCAGCAGTTACTCGTGGAGGCAAGGCTACACCTTC	NA	TRBV6-5	TRBJ1-2	NA
CASSVVNRLFYGYTF	TGTGCCAGCAGCGTAGTAAACCGACTATTCTATGGCTACACCTTC	NA	TRBV9	TRBJ1-2	NA
CASSDSSGGAGELFF	TGTGCCAGCAGTGACTCCTCAGGGGGTGCCGGGGAGCTGTTTTTT	NA	TRBV6-4	TRBJ2-2	TRBD1
CASSLKGQGAFTGANVLTF	TGTGCCAGCAGTTTAAAGGGACAGGGGGCTTTCACTGGGGCCAACGTCCTGACTTTC	once	TRBV27	TRBJ2-6	TRBD1
CASSLSGSTTYEQYF	TGTGCCAGCAGCTTGAGCGGGAGTACCACCTACGAGCAGTACTTC	few	TRBV7-2	TRBJ2-7	TRBD2
CTSNDAGQGNTGELFF	TGTACCAGCAACGACGCTGGGCAGGGCAACACCGGGGAGCTGTTTTTT	NA	TRBV7-9	TRBJ2-2	NA
CASSWDRYEQYF	TGTGCCAGCAGCTGGGACAGGTACGAGCAGTACTTC	NA	TRBV5-4	TRBJ2-7	TRBD1
CASSTRGRRWTGELFF	TGTGCCAGTAGTACCAGGGGGCGCAGATGGACCGGGGAGCTGTTTTTT	NA	TRBV19	TRBJ2-2	TRBD1
CASSLALAGGYTQYF	TGTGCCAGCAGCTTAGCGCTAGCGGGAGGCTATACGCAGTATTTT	once	TRBV7-8	TRBJ2-3	TRBD2
CAWSKQGAPYGYTF	TGTGCCTGGAGTAAACAGGGGGCCCCCTATGGCTACACCTTC	once	TRBV30	TRBJ1-2	TRBD1
CSVGGFGTGDEKLFF	TGCAGCGTTGGGGGTTTCGGGACAGGAGATGAAAAACTGTTTTTT	NA	TRBV29-1	TRBJ1-4	TRBD1
CASSPGLGGGDTQYF	TGCGCCAGCAGCCCAGGACTAGGAGGAGGGGATACGCAGTATTTT	NA	TRBV5-1	TRBJ2-3	TRBD2
CAWSVTGQGSLAKNIQYF	TGTGCCTGGAGTGTAACGGGACAGGGAAGCCTAGCCAAAAACATTCAGTACTTC	once	TRBV30	TRBJ2-4	TRBD1
CASSPTGGGADTQYF	TGTGCCAGCAGCCCCACAGGGGGGGGAGCAGATACGCAGTATTTT	NA	TRBV7-6	TRBJ2-3	NA
CASSVEGRGNNSPLHF	TGTGCCAGCAGCGTAGAGGGCAGGGGGAATAATTCACCCCTCCACTTT	few	TRBV9	TRBJ1-6	TRBD1
CAWSVTGGQAKNIQYF	TGTGCCTGGAGTGTAACGGGGGGCCAAGCCAAAAACATTCAGTACTTC	NA	TRBV30	TRBJ2-4	NA
CASKRQGFLTDTQYF	TGTGCCAGCAAGAGACAGGGTTTTTTGACAGATACGCAGTATTTT	NA	TRBV5-6	TRBJ2-3	TRBD1
CASSVDSPTDTQYF	TGTGCCAGCAGTGTGGACAGCCCCACAGATACGCAGTATTTT	few	TRBV2	TRBJ2-3	NA
CASSPGTVGQPQHF	TGTGCCAGCAGTCCCGGGACAGTGGGTCAGCCCCAGCATTTT	few	TRBV6-2/TRBV6-3	TRBJ1-5	TRBD1
CASSFTGGKVSPLHF	TGTGCCAGCAGTTTCACAGGGGGAAAGGTTTCACCCCTCCACTTT	once	TRBV27	TRBJ1-6	TRBD1
CASNPGGPGNTIYF	TGTGCCAGTAACCCAGGGGGGCCTGGAAACACCATATATTTT	once	TRBV19	TRBJ1-3	TRBD1
CASSYGHSNQPQHF	TGTGCCAGCTCTTACGGACATAGCAATCAGCCCCAGCATTTT	NA	TRBV6-5	TRBJ1-5	NA
CASSSGGSSYEQYF	TGTGCCAGCAGCTCCGGAGGGAGCTCCTACGAGCAGTACTTC	NA	TRBV28	TRBJ2-7	NA
CASSYSGDLRSRGYTF	TGTGCCAGCAGTTACTCGGGGGACTTACGATCAAGGGGCTACACCTTC	NA	TRBV6-5	TRBJ1-2	NA
CASRTGEYNEQFF	TGTGCCAGCAGGACAGGGGAGTACAATGAGCAGTTCTTC	NA	TRBV6-5	TRBJ2-1	TRBD1
CASSIERRAGELFF	TGTGCCAGTAGTATAGAGCGCCGGGCCGGGGAGCTGTTTTTT	NA	TRBV19	TRBJ2-2	NA
CASSPSGYEQYF	TGTGCCAGCAGTCCGAGTGGCTACGAGCAGTACTTC	NA	TRBV28	TRBJ2-7	NA
CASSLSTGGETGELFF	TGTGCCAGCAGCTTGTCGACAGGGGGCGAGACCGGGGAGCTGTTTTTT	NA	TRBV7-6	TRBJ2-2	TRBD1
CASSVDIAANTGELFF	TGTGCCAGCAGCGTAGATATAGCGGCGAACACCGGGGAGCTGTTTTTT	NA	TRBV9	TRBJ2-2	NA
CASSPTARRYEQYF	TGTGCCAGCAGCCCAACCGCCCGTCGGTACGAGCAGTACTTC	NA	TRBV3-1/TRBV3-2	TRBJ2-7	NA
CSGTSGTSTDTQYF	TGCAGCGGGACTAGCGGAACTAGCACAGATACGCAGTATTTT	few	TRBV29-1	TRBJ2-3	TRBD2
CASSPGGGEETQYF	TGTGCCAGCAGCCCCGGCGGGGGCGAAGAGACCCAGTACTTC	NA	TRBV7-2	TRBJ2-5	NA
CASSTGTDTQYF	TGTGCCAGCTCAACAGGGACAGATACGCAGTATTTT	many	TRBV18	TRBJ2-3	NA
CASSLDGTGVYNEQFF	TGCGCCAGCAGCTTGGATGGGACAGGGGTCTACAATGAGCAGTTCTTC	once	TRBV5-1	TRBJ2-1	TRBD1
CASSPQYNYGYTF	TGTGCCAGCAGCCCTCAGTACAACTATGGCTACACCTTC	NA	TRBV14	TRBJ1-2	NA
CASSPPGQGSNTQYF	TGCGCCAGCAGCCCTCCGGGACAGGGCTCTAATACGCAGTATTTT	NA	TRBV5-1	TRBJ2-3	TRBD1
CASSFSGEQFF	TGTGCCAGCAGTTTCAGCGGAGAGCAGTTCTTC	NA	TRBV12-3/TRBV12-4	TRBJ2-1	NA
CASSLRGTEAFF	TGTGCCAGCAGTTTGCGGGGCACTGAAGCTTTCTTT	NA	TRBV28	TRBJ1-1	NA
CASSYATGGRKIYGYTF	TGTGCCAGCAGTTACGCCACAGGGGGCCGTAAGATCTATGGCTACACCTTC	once	TRBV6-2/TRBV6-3	TRBJ1-2	TRBD1
CATSEAGTHQPQHF	TGTGCCACCAGTGAGGCGGGGACTCATCAGCCCCAGCATTTT	NA	TRBV24-1	TRBJ1-5	NA
CSASGTYDQPQHF	TGCAGTGCTAGTGGGACTTACGATCAGCCCCAGCATTTT	NA	TRBV20-1	TRBJ1-5	NA
CASSLSQGRTDTQYF	TGTGCCAGCAGCTTGTCCCAGGGAAGGACAGATACGCAGTATTTT	NA	TRBV5-4	TRBJ2-3	NA
CSVEGGHPAKNIQYF	TGCAGCGTTGAGGGCGGACACCCAGCCAAAAACATTCAGTACTTC	NA	TRBV29-1	TRBJ2-4	NA
CATGQGQYEQYF	TGTGCCACCGGGCAGGGGCAATACGAGCAGTACTTC	NA	TRBV15	TRBJ2-7	NA